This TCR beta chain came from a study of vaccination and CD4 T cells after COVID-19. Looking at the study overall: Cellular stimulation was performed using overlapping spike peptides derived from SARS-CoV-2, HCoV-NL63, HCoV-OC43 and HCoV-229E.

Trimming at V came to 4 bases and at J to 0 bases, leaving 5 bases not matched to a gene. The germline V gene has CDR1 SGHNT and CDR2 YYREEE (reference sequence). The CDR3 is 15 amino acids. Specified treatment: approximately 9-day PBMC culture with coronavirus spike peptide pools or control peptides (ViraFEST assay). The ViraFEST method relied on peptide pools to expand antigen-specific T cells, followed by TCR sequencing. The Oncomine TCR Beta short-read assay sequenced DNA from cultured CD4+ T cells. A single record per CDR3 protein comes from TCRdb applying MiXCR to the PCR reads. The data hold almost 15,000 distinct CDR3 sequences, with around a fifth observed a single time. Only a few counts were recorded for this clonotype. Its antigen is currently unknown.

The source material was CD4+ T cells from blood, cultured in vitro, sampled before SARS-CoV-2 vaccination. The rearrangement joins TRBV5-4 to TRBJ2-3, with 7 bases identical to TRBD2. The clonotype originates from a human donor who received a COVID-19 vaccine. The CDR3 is CASSLGGTSTDTQYF. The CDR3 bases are TGTGCCAGCAGCCTGGGGGGGACTAGCACAGATACGCAGTATTTT.